The entry below describes one T cell receptor beta chain. This entry belongs to a study of blood T cell repertoires in COVID-19. CDR3 length: 15 residues. The V and J ends lost 7 bases and 2 bases, in that order; junction bases with no gene match: 6. Per the germline V gene, CDR1 is SGDLS and CDR2 is YYNGEE. TCRdb's table, derived via immunoSEQ multiplex PCR, lists solely in-frame clones and lacks some. This sample has tens of thousands of clones, with 65% to 85% found just once. The sequenced sample was peripheral blood. This receptor was obtained from a human donor in a cohort sampled during active COVID-19. The chain recombines TRBV9 with TRBJ2-3; 11 bases are shared with TRBD2. This CDR3 reads CASGGTSGFTDTQYF. DNA for the CDR3: TGTGCCAGCGGGGGGACTAGCGGCTTCACAGATACGCAGTATTTT. The full variable domain, rest sourced from reference TRBV9 and TRBJ2-3, is DSGVTQTPKHLITATGQRVTLRCSPRSGDLSVYWYQQSLDQGLQFLIQYYNGEERAKGNILERFSAQQFPDLHSELNLSSLELGDSALYFCASGGTSGFTDTQYFGPGTRLTVL.